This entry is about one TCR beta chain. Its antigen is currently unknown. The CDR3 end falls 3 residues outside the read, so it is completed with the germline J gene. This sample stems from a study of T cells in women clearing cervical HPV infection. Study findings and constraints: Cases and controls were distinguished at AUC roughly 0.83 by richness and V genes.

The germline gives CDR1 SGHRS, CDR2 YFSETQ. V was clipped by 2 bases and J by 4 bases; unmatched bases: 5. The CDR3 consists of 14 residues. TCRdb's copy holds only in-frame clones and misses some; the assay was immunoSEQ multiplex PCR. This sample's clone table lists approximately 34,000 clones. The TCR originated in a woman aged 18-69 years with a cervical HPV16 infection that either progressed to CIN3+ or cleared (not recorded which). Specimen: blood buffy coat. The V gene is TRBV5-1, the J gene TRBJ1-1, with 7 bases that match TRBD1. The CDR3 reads CASSFRGEGTEAFF. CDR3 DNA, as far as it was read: TGCGCCAGCAGCTTCAGGGGGGAAGGCACTGAA.